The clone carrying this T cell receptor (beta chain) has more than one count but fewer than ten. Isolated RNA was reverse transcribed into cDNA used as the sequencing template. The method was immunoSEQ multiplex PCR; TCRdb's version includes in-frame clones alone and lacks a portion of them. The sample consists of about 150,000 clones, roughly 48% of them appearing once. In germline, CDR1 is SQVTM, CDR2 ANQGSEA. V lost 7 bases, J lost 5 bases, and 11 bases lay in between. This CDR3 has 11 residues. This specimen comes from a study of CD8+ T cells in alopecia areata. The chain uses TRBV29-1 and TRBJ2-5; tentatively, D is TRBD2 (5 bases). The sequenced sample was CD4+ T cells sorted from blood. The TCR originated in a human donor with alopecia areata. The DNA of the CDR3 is TGCAGCGCTGTCCGGACTGAGACCCAGTACTTC. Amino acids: CSAVRTETQYF.